The sequence of this TCR beta chain was determined in a study of OX40 agonist ivuxolimab in advanced cancers. TCRdb's copy holds only in-frame clones and misses some; the assay was immunoSEQ multiplex PCR. The repertoire holds approximately 70,000 clones, with about 92% as singletons. Individuals having autoimmune disease history or systemic immunosuppression were not enrolled. Blood draws occurred at baseline, cycle 4 day 1, and cycle 7 day 1. The V gene lost 2 bases and the J gene lost 2 bases, with 10 bases spanning the gap. The germline gives CDR1 SGHTA, CDR2 FQGNSA. The CDR3 runs to 15 residues. Specimen: CD4+ or CD8+ T cells sorted from blood, collected in a trial of the OX40 agonist ivuxolimab. This chain links TRBV7-2 with TRBJ2-1, with D possibly being TRBD2 (6 bases). The receptor comes from an adult with an advanced solid tumor such as melanoma, head and neck, liver or kidney cancer. CDR3 sequence (DNA): TGTGCCAGCAGCTTAAAAACGGGAGCCTACAATGAGCAGTTCTTC. This gives the protein CASSLKTGAYNEQFF.